The 7 T cell receptor beta chains below were found in one sample sequenced in a study of glioma-infiltrating T cells. The iRepertoire nested amplicon-rescue multiplex PCR amplified TCR alpha and beta CDR3s from RNA. Using its own MiXCR run on the multiplex PCR reads, TCRdb lists one record per CDR3 protein. The table includes more than 95,000 distinct CDR3 sequences, roughly 20% detected once. Specimen: glioma tissue, nonneoplastic brain tissue, or PBMCs (not recorded which). These receptor sequences come from a human donor with low-grade glioma or glioblastoma, undergoing nonglioma brain surgery, or in good health (not recorded which).

With regard to this clonotype: The junction and the germline gene differ at one end; a read error may be behind it. V usage is TRBV29-1 and J usage is TRBJ2-3, with TRBD2 identical over 10 bases. The CDR3 extends over 13 amino acids. Germline CDR1 is SQVTM and CDR2 is ANQGSEA. The CDR3 reads CSVESSGSSAQYF. Written as DNA, the CDR3 is TGTAGCGTTGAGTCTAGCGGGAGTTCGGCGCAGTATTTT.

V gene TRBV7-9 combines with J gene TRBJ2-7, with TRBD1 matching over 9 bases. Germline V gene lookup returns CDR1 SEHNR and CDR2 FQNEAQ (reference sequence). With 5 bases clipped from V and 9 bases from J, the junction kept 5 bases outside the gene matches. The CDR3 is 12 residues long. The CDR3: CASSALDRGQYF. Here the CDR3 DNA reads TGTGCCAGCAGCGCCCTGGACAGGGGGCAGTACTTC.

This clonotype was detected ten times or more. The chain couples TRBV7-8 to TRBJ2-1; D call uncertain. Deletions cut 1 base from V and 15 bases from J, with 10 bases between. CDR3 length equals 11 residues. Germline V lookup: CDR1 SGHVS, CDR2 FQNEAQ. The DNA of the CDR3 is TGTGCCAGCAGCTTAGAGGTTAAAAGGTTCTTC. Translated: CASSLEVKRFF.

The rearrangement joins TRBV20-1 to TRBJ2-7, with unresolved D. Germline CDR1 and CDR2: DFQATT and SNEGSKA (reference sequence). This CDR3 is 12 amino acids long. For the CDR3, the DNA is TGCAATGCCCCAGACGCCCCCTACGAGCAGTACTTC. This encodes CNAPDAPYEQYF.

In this sample, this clonotype turned up many times. The chain combines TRBV7-9 with TRBJ2-1, with unresolved D. The V and J ends lost 4 bases and 6 bases respectively, with 10 bases between them. Germline CDR1 is SEHNR and CDR2 is FQNEAQ (reference sequence). The length of the CDR3 is 13 residues. This CDR3 is CASSWAYGNEQFF. CDR3 DNA sequence: TGTGCCAGCAGCTGGGCCTACGGCAATGAGCAGTTCTTC. The complete variable domain, with remaining parts taken from reference TRBV7-9 and TRBJ2-1, reads DTGVSQNPRHKITKRGQNVTFRCDPISEHNRLYWYRQTLGQGPEFLTYFQNEAQLEKSRLLSDRFSAERPKGSFSTLEIQRTEQGDSAMYLCASSWAYGNEQFFGPGTRLTVL.

There are a few counts of this clonotype. CDR3 region: CARSVRDRVSDEQYF. In nucleotides, the CDR3 is TGTGCCAGAAGCGTCCGGGACAGGGTTTCGGACGAGCAGTACTTC. The genes are TRBV28 and TRBJ2-7, with 9 bases fitting TRBD1. J gave up 5 bases and V 9 bases, and 14 bases lay outside the gene matches. This CDR3 spans 15 amino acids. From germline, CDR1 is MDHEN and CDR2 SYDVKM. Full variable domain (rest looked up from reference TRBV28 and TRBJ2-7): DVKVTQSSRYLVKRTGEKVFLECVQDMDHENMFWYRQDPGLGLRLIYFSYDVKMKEKGDIPEGYSVSREKKERFSLILESASTNQTSMYLCARSVRDRVSDEQYFGPGTRLTVT.

This clonotype was seen ten or more times. V usage is TRBV7-2 and J usage is TRBJ2-5; D unclear. CDR3 size: 12 residues. From germline, CDR1 is SGHTA and CDR2 FQGNSA. The V and J ends lost 4 bases and 5 bases respectively, with 8 bases between them. CDR3 region: CASSSQTETQYF. The CDR3 DNA reads TGTGCCAGCAGCTCCCAAACGGAGACCCAGTACTTC.